Below, 29 T cell receptor beta chains from the same sample are listed, as sequenced in a study of cytomegalovirus exposure and HLA in healthy donors. PCR used 60 Vbeta primers and 13 Jbeta primers. Sequenced by immunoSEQ multiplex PCR; TCRdb stores in-frame clones only, minus some. The sample has more than 50,000 clones, about 71% seen once. The sequenced sample consisted of PBMCs. The receptor source for this set is a woman in her fifties or sixties in good health and CMV-seropositive.

The rearrangement links TRBV7-2 to TRBJ2-7, with 7 bases aligning to TRBD1. Trimming cost V 3 bases and J 2 bases; bases outside gene matches: 7. Germline values: CDR1 SGHTA, CDR2 FQGNSA. The CDR3 is 15 residues long. The CDR3 spells CASSLTGTAAYEQYF. The DNA of the CDR3 is TGTGCCAGCAGCTTGACCGGGACAGCAGCCTACGAGCAGTACTTC.

This clone was counted a few times. The chain couples TRBV9 to TRBJ1-5; D not certain. In germline, CDR1 is SGDLS, CDR2 YYNGEE. The CDR3 runs to 14 residues. The V and J ends lost 0 bases and 9 bases respectively, with 13 bases between them. DNA of the CDR3: TGTGCCAGCAGCGTAGACATAATTCCTCGGCCCCAGCATTTT. Protein product: CASSVDIIPRPQHF. The entire variable domain, with the rest obtained from reference TRBV9 and TRBJ1-5, is as follows: DSGVTQTPKHLITATGQRVTLRCSPRSGDLSVYWYQQSLDQGLQFLIQYYNGEERAKGNILERFSAQQFPDLHSELNLSSLELGDSALYFCASSVDIIPRPQHFGDGTRLSIL.

The chain carries TRBV18 and TRBJ1-2; a possible D gene is TRBD1 (6 bases). V shed 0 bases and J shed 5 bases, with 16 bases lying between them. The CDR3 extends over 16 amino acids. Germline loops: CDR1 KGHSH, CDR2 LQKENI. The CDR3 DNA is TGTGCCAGCTCACCACCTGGGGGCCGGGGACCGTATGGCTACACCTTC. As protein: CASSPPGGRGPYGYTF.

The chain joins TRBV19 to TRBJ1-2; TRBD1 aligns across 9 bases. This CDR3 comprises 16 residues. Germline values: CDR1 LNHDA, CDR2 SQIVND (reference sequence). After removal of 6 bases from V and 7 bases from J, the junction contained 15 bases not matched to a gene. The CDR3 DNA reads as TGTGCCAGTAGCACACCGGGACAGGGCGCCTTGGGTGGCTACACCTTC. Its translation is CASSTPGQGALGGYTF. The full variable domain, in which reference TRBV19 and TRBJ1-2 provide the parts outside the CDR3, is DGGITQSPKYLFRKEGQNVTLSCEQNLNHDAMYWYRQDPGQGLRLIYYSQIVNDFQKGDIAEGYSVSREKKESFPLTVTSAQKNPTAFYLCASSTPGQGALGGYTFGSGTRLTVV.

The genes are TRBV5-4 and TRBJ2-7, with TRBD2 matching over 10 bases. This CDR3 has 13 amino acids. CDR1 SGHNT and CDR2 YYREEE come from the germline V gene (reference sequence). J lost 6 bases, V lost 3 bases, and 3 bases had no gene match. The CDR3 bases are TGTGCCAGCAGCTACGAGCGGGGGGGCGAGCAGTACTTC. It yields the protein CASSYERGGEQYF.

The rearrangement uses TRBV5-1 and TRBJ2-7, with 8 positions matching TRBD1. V gave up 2 bases and J gave up 2 bases; unmatched junction bases: 6. The CDR3 covers 15 residues. Germline V CDR1 and CDR2: SGHRS, YFSETQ. In DNA form, the CDR3 reads TGCGCCAGCAGCTTAGAGACAGGGGAAACCTACGAGCAGTACTTC. Residues: CASSLETGETYEQYF.

This clone has more than one count but fewer than ten. The CDR3 bases are TGCGCCAGCAGTAAGGGACAGGGCCCCTACAATGAGCAGTTCTTC. Translating it yields CASSKGQGPYNEQFF. The rearrangement joins TRBV5-1 to TRBJ2-1; the match to TRBD1 covers 9 bases. The CDR3 is 15 residues long. The germline gives CDR1 SGHRS, CDR2 YFSETQ. Losses at the gene ends were 5 bases for V and 2 bases for J; bases not matched to a gene: 5.

The chain carries TRBV6-6 and TRBJ2-6; possibly TRBD2 for D (7 bases). With 7 bases removed from V and 4 bases from J, the gap between germline ends came to 14 bases. This CDR3 region has 15 residues. The germline gives CDR1 MNHNY, CDR2 SVGAGI (reference sequence). CDR3: CASTLGGRGANVLTF. For the CDR3, the DNA is TGTGCCAGCACCCTGGGGGGGCGCGGGGCCAACGTCCTGACTTTC.

The chain carries TRBV6-5 and TRBJ2-5; 7 nucleotides agree with TRBD1. This CDR3 is built from 14 residues. Germline V gene data show CDR1 as MNHEY and CDR2 as SVGAGI. V gave up 4 bases and J gave up 2 bases; unmatched junction bases: 4. CDR3 DNA: TGTGCCAGCAGTTTCCGGGACAGTCAAGAGACCCAGTACTTC. Encoded protein: CASSFRDSQETQYF.

The gene calls are TRBV5-5 and TRBJ2-3; TRBD2 is a possible D gene (6 bases). The CDR3 is 14 amino acids. The V end lost 4 bases, the J end lost 6 bases, and 15 bases lay between the germline ends. Germline CDR1 SGHKS, CDR2 YYEKEE (reference sequence). CDR3 sequence reads: CASSDLGGSDTQYF. CDR3 in DNA: TGTGCCAGCAGCGACTTGGGGGGATCGGATACGCAGTATTTT.

The chain carries TRBV29-1 and TRBJ2-3; D unclear. The germline CDR1 and CDR2 sequences are SQVTM and ANQGSEA. Trimming took off 5 bases at V and 2 bases at J, with 20 bases between the two ends. CDR3 length equals 16 residues. The CDR3 here is CSVKLTPVGYTDTQYF. The CDR3 nucleotides read TGCAGCGTTAAATTGACACCGGTGGGTTACACAGATACGCAGTATTTT.

The V and J genes are TRBV7-2 and TRBJ1-2; D perhaps matches TRBD1 (6 bases). Trimming left V 1 base short and J 8 bases short, with 17 bases between. In germline, CDR1 is SGHTA, CDR2 FQGNSA. The CDR3 is made up of 15 amino acids. Here the CDR3 reads CASSLDTGRISGYTF. In nucleotides, the CDR3 is TGTGCCAGCAGCTTAGATACAGGGAGAATTTCGGGCTACACCTTC.

The sample holds a few counts of this clone. This rearrangement joins TRBV7-2 to TRBJ1-6; D possibly corresponds to TRBD1 (6 bases). This CDR3 is built from 16 residues. Germline assignment: CDR1 SGHTA and CDR2 FQGNSA. V dropped 3 bases and J dropped 7 bases, with 16 bases sitting between them. In DNA, the CDR3 is TGTGCCAGCAGCTTTCGTTCGGGACACCCGAATTCACCCCTCCACTTT. It translates to CASSFRSGHPNSPLHF.

The chain carries TRBV6-5 and TRBJ1-5; unclear D gene. V shed 0 bases and J shed 6 bases, with 6 bases lying between them. Germline values: CDR1 MNHEY, CDR2 SVGAGI. CDR3 length: 13 amino acids. The CDR3 region has the DNA TGTGCCAGCAGTTACTCGATGGCTCAGCCCCAGCATTTT. Protein product: CASSYSMAQPQHF.

A few counts support this clone. CDR3 protein: CASSFLQGVRTEAFF. The CDR3 DNA is TGTGCCAGCAGCTTCTTACAGGGGGTTAGAACTGAAGCTTTCTTT. The rearrangement uses TRBV5-5 and TRBJ1-1; the match to TRBD1 covers 8 bases. The CDR3 consists of 15 residues. From germline, CDR1 is SGHKS and CDR2 YYEKEE (reference sequence). Trimming at V came to 2 bases and at J to 5 bases, leaving 8 bases not matched to a gene.

This clone has only one observation. The chain uses TRBV19 and TRBJ1-1, with D possibly TRBD1 on 5 matching bases. CDR1 and CDR2 from the germline V gene are LNHDA and SQIVND (reference sequence). V was trimmed by 5 bases and J by 4 bases, leaving 11 bases between them. CDR3 length: 13 amino acids. The CDR3 region is CASSFQGVTEAFF. The CDR3 DNA reads TGTGCCAGTAGTTTCCAGGGTGTCACTGAAGCTTTCTTT.

The chain is built from TRBV2 and TRBJ1-1; D not resolved. Deletions cut 8 bases from V and 2 bases from J, with 12 bases between. The germline V gene has CDR1 SNHLY and CDR2 FYNNEI. The CDR3 sequence is 13 residues long. CDR3 nucleotide sequence: TGTGCCAGCGTGCTGGACTTTAACACTGAAGCTTTCTTT. It yields the protein CASVLDFNTEAFF.

The CDR3 is CASSSRHSLSMNTEAFF. The CDR3 bases are TGTGCCAGCAGTTCACGACACAGCCTATCGATGAACACTGAAGCTTTCTTT. This chain uses TRBV25-1 with TRBJ1-1; D unresolved. The CDR3 spans 17 residues. Between the trimmed V and J ends, which lost 5 bases and 0 bases, there was a span of 19 bases. The germline V gene has CDR1 MGHDK and CDR2 SYGVNS.

The chain has TRBV5-1 and TRBJ1-3; 7 bases map to TRBD1. The CDR3 contains 14 residues. J gave up 2 bases and V 7 bases, and 6 bases lay outside the gene matches. Germline CDR1 SGHRS, CDR2 YFSETQ. The CDR3 spells CASREQGTGNTIYF. The CDR3 DNA is TGCGCCAGCCGAGAACAGGGGACTGGAAACACCATATATTTT.

The genes are TRBV25-1 and TRBJ2-4, with TRBD1 identical over 7 bases. V shed 4 bases and J 8 bases; nucleotides not matched to a gene: 8. In germline, CDR1 is MGHDK, CDR2 SYGVNS. The CDR3 loop spans 14 amino acids. CDR3 in amino acids: CASSASGGTHIQYF. CDR3 sequence (DNA): TGTGCCAGCAGTGCGTCAGGGGGAACTCACATTCAGTACTTC.

The rearrangement joins TRBV19 to TRBJ1-1; 7 bases fit TRBD1. This CDR3 region has 19 residues. With 6 bases clipped from V and 0 bases from J, the junction kept 19 bases outside the gene matches. Germline values: CDR1 LNHDA, CDR2 SQIVND (reference sequence). CDR3 DNA sequence: TGTGCCAGTAGACCGACGACAGGGATATATGACACGATGAACACTGAAGCTTTCTTT. It encodes CASRPTTGIYDTMNTEAFF.

On this clone itself: A junction boundary mismatches the germline segment, possibly from a read error. This chain joins TRBV7-9 and TRBJ1-2; 9 nucleotides line up with TRBD1. The CDR3 has 16 amino acids. Germline loops: CDR1 SEHNR, CDR2 FQNEAQ (reference sequence). In DNA form, the CDR3 reads TGTTCCAGCAGCCCCCCTACAGGACAGGGGATGGATGGCTACACCTTC. It is translated as CSSSPPTGQGMDGYTF. The full variable domain, in which reference TRBV7-9 and TRBJ1-2 provide the parts outside the CDR3, is DTGVSQNPRHKITKRGQNVTFRCDPISEHNRLYWYRQTLGQGPEFLTYFQNEAQLEKSRLLSDRFSAERPKGSFSTLEIQRTEQGDSAMYLCSSSPPTGQGMDGYTFGSGTRLTVV.

The rearrangement joins TRBV4-3 to TRBJ2-1, with 7 bases identical to TRBD2. The junction had 8 bases not matched to a gene; V was cut back by 0 bases and J by 3 bases. Germline-derived CDR1 and CDR2 are LGHNA and YSLEER. This CDR3 has 17 amino acids. The CDR3 sequence is CASSQDLGGGYYNEQFF. The CDR3 coding sequence is TGCGCCAGCAGCCAAGATCTCGGCGGGGGATACTACAATGAGCAGTTCTTC.

The chain employs TRBV19 and TRBJ1-1; no definite D call. V was clipped by 6 bases and J by 5 bases, with 16 bases between them. The CDR3 runs to 14 residues. Germline CDR1 reads LNHDA; CDR2 reads SQIVND (reference sequence). The CDR3 bases are TGTGCCAGTAGATACCCGGGTGTTTATACTGAAGCTTTCTTT. The encoded protein is CASRYPGVYTEAFF.

The V and J genes are TRBV7-2 and TRBJ2-2; possible D gene TRBD2, 5 bases. The ends were cut back, 7 bases at V and 4 bases at J, with 16 bases in the middle. Germline V CDR1 and CDR2: SGHTA, FQGNSA. The CDR3 length is 15 residues. CDR3 in DNA: TGTACCAGCAAAACTGAACGGGCGGGCACCGGGGAGCTGTTTTTT. This codes for CTSKTERAGTGELFF.

The count of this clone is one. The genes are TRBV19 and TRBJ2-3; D might be TRBD2 (6 bases). V lost 3 bases and J 0 bases, leaving 13 bases between the germline ends. The CDR3 is 16 residues long. Germline V gene data show CDR1 as LNHDA and CDR2 as SQIVND (reference sequence). The CDR3 bases are TGTGCCAGTAGTATCAATGACGCGGGGAGCACAGATACGCAGTATTTT. This sequence encodes CASSINDAGSTDTQYF.

The V and J genes are TRBV4-1 and TRBJ1-2, with TRBD1 matching 7 bases. The CDR3 consists of 15 residues. V lost 4 bases and J lost 3; bases outside the gene matches: 8. In germline, CDR1 is MGHRA, CDR2 YSYEKL. The CDR3, as DNA: TGCGCCAGCAGCCGGGACCGGACAGGAGACTATGGCTACACCTTC. It is translated as CASSRDRTGDYGYTF.

This chain connects TRBV15 to TRBJ1-2, with 8 bases identical to TRBD1. Per the germline V gene, CDR1 is LNHNV and CDR2 is YYDKDF (reference sequence). J lost 7 bases, V lost 3 bases, and 10 bases had no gene match. This CDR3 contains 15 residues. CDR3 region: CATSRGQATESGYTF. For the CDR3, the DNA is TGTGCCACCAGCAGGGGACAGGCAACGGAAAGTGGCTACACCTTC.

Concerning this clone: Germline is not matched at one junction end, which may reflect a read error. The chain employs TRBV7-7 and TRBJ1-5; no clear D. In germline, CDR1 is SSHAT, CDR2 FNYEAQ (reference sequence). The CDR3 has 15 amino acids. CDR3 amino acids: CASRNPGEGNQPQHF. The CDR3, as DNA: TGTGCTAGCAGAAACCCCGGAGAGGGAAATCAGCCCCAGCATTTT. The full variable domain, completed using reference TRBV7-7 and TRBJ1-5, is GAGVSQSPRYKVTKRGQDVTLRCDPISSHATLYWYQQALGQGPEFLTYFNYEAQPDKSGLPSDRFSAERPEGSISTLTIQRTEQRDSAMYRCASRNPGEGNQPQHFGDGTRLSIL.